The 17 T cell receptor beta chains below all came from one sample that was sequenced in a study of blood T cell repertoires in COVID-19 (dated by TCRdb to 2020 to 2021). The receptor library was made with the immunoSEQ multiplex PCR assay. Imported from immuneACCESS, the table was reduced by TCRdb to in-frame sequences with V and J called. These copies leave out some clones; in studies compared against another copy, an unresolved V gene accounts for under half, and the cause of the remainder is not known. The sample table records more than 110,000 clones; about 80% of these occur just once. Jointly, the top ten make up roughly 8% of the sample. The sequencing input was peripheral blood. All receptors come from a human donor in a cohort sampled during active COVID-19.

The chain recombines TRBV5-6 with TRBJ2-7, with TRBD1 identical over 7 bases. Germline CDR1 SGHDT, CDR2 YYEEEE. Germline trimming cut 0 bases from V and 13 bases from J; bases unmatched to any gene: 7. This CDR3 spans 12 amino acids. CDR3 protein: CASSLGGTAFYF. CDR3 nucleotides: TGTGCCAGCAGCTTGGGAGGGACAGCCTTCTACTTC.

The genes are TRBV2 and TRBJ2-3; D is perhaps TRBD1 (5 bases). CDR3 length: 15 residues. V lost 8 bases and J 2 bases, leaving 17 bases between the germline ends. Looked up from germline, CDR1 is SNHLY and CDR2 is FYNNEI. DNA for the CDR3: TGTGCCAGCCAAGAAAGGGGAAGCCTCACAGATACGCAGTATTTT. The encoded protein is CASQERGSLTDTQYF. Based on the CDR3 plus reference TRBV2 and TRBJ2-3, the full variable domain is EPEVTQTPSHQVTQMGQEVILRCVPISNHLYFYWYRQILGQKVEFLVSFYNNEISEKSEIFDDQFSVERPDGSNFTLKIRSTKLEDSAMYFCASQERGSLTDTQYFGPGTRLTVL.

The chain joins TRBV11-2 to TRBJ1-1; D remains ambiguous. The germline V gene encodes CDR1 SGHAT and CDR2 FQNNGV. CDR3 length: 13 residues. The V gene lost 4 bases and the J gene lost 10 bases, with 16 bases spanning the gap. The CDR3 DNA is TGTGCCAGCAGCTCTCCGAGGTCGCTGGGAGCTTTCTTT. Translation gives CASSSPRSLGAFF.

V and J are TRBV27 and TRBJ2-7; D gene ambiguous. Germline loops: CDR1 MNHEY, CDR2 SMNVEV (reference sequence). The CDR3 has 12 residues. The V and J ends lost 7 bases and 4 bases respectively, with 11 bases between them. CDR3 sequence (DNA): TGTGCCAGCACTATCTCGAGTTACGAGCAGTACTTC. Translated, it gives CASTISSYEQYF.

The V and J genes are TRBV18 and TRBJ2-3; 7 nucleotides line up with TRBD1. V gave up 3 bases and J gave up 1 base; unmatched junction bases: 4. Germline V gene sequence: CDR1 KGHSH, CDR2 LQKENI. CDR3 length equals 15 residues. CDR3 nucleotide sequence: TGTGCCAGCTCACCTTATGGACAGGGCACAGATACGCAGTATTTT. Protein product: CASSPYGQGTDTQYF.

The V gene is TRBV2, the J gene TRBJ1-2; 7 bases line up with TRBD1. CDR1 and CDR2 from the germline V gene are SNHLY and FYNNEI. The CDR3 sequence is 15 residues long. V gave up 6 bases and J gave up 7 bases; unmatched junction bases: 14. CDR3 sequence reads: CASSPDRPFGGGYTF. The CDR3, as DNA: TGTGCCAGCAGCCCGGACAGGCCCTTTGGCGGTGGCTACACCTTC.

This clone was seen only once. The J gene is TRBJ2-1, the V gene TRBV11-2, with TRBD1 matching over 9 bases. Per the germline V gene, CDR1 is SGHAT and CDR2 is FQNNGV. Trimming took 4 bases from V and 8 from J; bases not matched to a gene: 9. CDR3 length: 15 residues. CDR3 sequence (DNA): TGTGCCAGCAGCTGCGGGGGACAGGGTTGCGATGAGCAGTTCTTC. It codes for CASSCGGQGCDEQFF.

This clone was counted a few times. J is TRBJ2-2 and V is TRBV5-1; TRBD2 aligns across 10 bases. There are 16 residues in the CDR3. With V trimmed by 3 bases and J by 2 bases, 4 bases remained unmatched. In germline, CDR1 is SGHRS, CDR2 YFSETQ. CDR3 region: CASSSIAGGNTGELFF. The CDR3 DNA sequence: TGCGCCAGCAGCTCCATAGCGGGGGGAAACACCGGGGAGCTGTTTTTT.

The chain uses TRBV7-9 and TRBJ1-2; 8 bases agree with TRBD1. In germline, CDR1 is SEHNR, CDR2 FQNEAQ (reference sequence). This CDR3 comprises 15 residues. V gave up 4 bases and J gave up 8 bases; unmatched junction bases: 12. The CDR3 region is CASSSLTSRGQGYTF. For the CDR3, the DNA is TGTGCCAGCAGCTCCCTCACCTCCAGGGGGCAGGGCTACACCTTC.

The chain couples TRBV6-5 to TRBJ2-3, with a tentative D call TRBD2 (6 bases). Germline-derived CDR1 and CDR2 are MNHEY and SVGAGI. The CDR3 is 15 residues long. The V gene lost 6 bases and the J gene lost 7 bases, with 20 bases spanning the gap. CDR3 sequence (DNA): TGTGCCAGCAGCGATCCCCTAGGAGGGCCTAATACGCAGTATTTT. It specifies CASSDPLGGPNTQYF.

In its sample, this clone was seen a few times. V is TRBV18 and J is TRBJ1-3; tentatively, D is TRBD1 (5 bases). Trimming removed 3 bases from V and 3 bases from J, with 15 bases in between. This CDR3 has 16 residues. Germline-derived CDR1 and CDR2 are KGHSH and LQKENI. The CDR3, as DNA: TGTGCCAGCTCACCTTTTGCGTCAGGGTATGGAAACACCATATATTTT. Protein sequence: CASSPFASGYGNTIYF.

The chain has TRBV6-5 and TRBJ2-5; the D gene is possibly TRBD2 (5 bases). The length of the CDR3 is 14 residues. V lost 7 bases and J 5 bases, leaving 17 bases between the germline ends. From germline, CDR1 is MNHEY and CDR2 SVGAGI. The CDR3 nucleotides read TGTGCCAGCACCCCGGACTTCCCCCAGGAGACCCAGTACTTC. Encoded protein: CASTPDFPQETQYF.

This rearrangement joins TRBV2 to TRBJ1-3; D gene uncertain. The CDR3 is 12 residues long. Germline values: CDR1 SNHLY, CDR2 FYNNEI. V was shortened by 6 bases and J by 0 bases, with 3 bases between the two germline ends. The DNA of the CDR3 is TGTGCCAGCAGCTTCTCTGGAAACACCATATATTTT. It is translated as CASSFSGNTIYF.

The rearrangement uses TRBV7-9 and TRBJ2-5, with 9 nucleotides matching TRBD2. The J segment lost 2 bases and the V segment lost 5 bases, leaving 9 bases of the junction unmatched. The CDR3 contains 16 residues. Per the germline V gene, CDR1 is SEHNR and CDR2 is FQNEAQ (reference sequence). The CDR3 DNA sequence: TGTGCCAGCAGCGAAGGGGGGCTAGCGGGACAAGAGACCCAGTACTTC. It translates to CASSEGGLAGQETQYF. The full variable domain, rest sourced from reference TRBV7-9 and TRBJ2-5, is DTGVSQNPRHKITKRGQNVTFRCDPISEHNRLYWYRQTLGQGPEFLTYFQNEAQLEKSRLLSDRFSAERPKGSFSTLEIQRTEQGDSAMYLCASSEGGLAGQETQYFGPGTRLLVL.

This clone was observed a single time. The chain uses TRBV27 and TRBJ2-2, with 8 nucleotides matching TRBD1. The germline CDR1 and CDR2 sequences are MNHEY and SMNVEV (reference sequence). Trimming took 6 bases from V and 3 from J; bases not matched to a gene: 6. There are 15 residues in the CDR3. The CDR3 loop reads CASSLRGPYTGELFF. In nucleotides, the CDR3 is TGTGCCAGCAGCCTCAGGGGGCCGTACACCGGGGAGCTGTTTTTT.

The chain employs TRBV7-2 and TRBJ2-2; D gene ambiguous. This CDR3 comprises 13 residues. Germline V gives CDR1 SGHTA, CDR2 FQGNSA. The V end was cut by 2 bases, the J end by 4 bases, with 5 bases between. The CDR3 region has the DNA TGTGCCAGCAGCTTATCTAGCACCGGGGAGCTGTTTTTT. Translation: CASSLSSTGELFF.

This clone was observed a single time. The gene calls are TRBV6-6 and TRBJ2-7; 9 nucleotides match TRBD2. The ends lost 0 bases at V and 1 base at J; junction bases unmatched: 4. The CDR3 sequence is 16 residues long. The germline gives CDR1 MNHNY, CDR2 SVGAGI (reference sequence). As DNA, the CDR3 is TGTGCCAGCAGTTACTCGGCGGGGGGGCTTTCCTACGAGCAGTACTTC. This codes for CASSYSAGGLSYEQYF.